The 23 T cell receptor beta chains presented below share a single source sample, sequenced in a study of a mutant IDH1 vaccine in newly diagnosed glioma. Antigen specificity for these receptors is unknown. The data were produced by immunoSEQ multiplex PCR, yet TCRdb's version contains in-frame clones alone and is incomplete. The table includes around 35,000 clones, just under 85% detected once. Time point reported: week 5, during vaccination. With topical imiquimod, each dose of the vaccine consisted of 300 ug of mutant IDH1 20-mer peptide. The input for sequencing was PBMCs, taken from a glioma patient whose treatment included an IDH1 peptide vaccine. The receptor source for this set is a young man with glioma.

The rearrangement links TRBV7-3 to TRBJ1-1; tentatively, D is TRBD1 (5 bases). This CDR3 region has 14 residues. Germline V CDR1 and CDR2: SGHTA, FQGTGA. V lost 5 bases and J 0 bases, leaving 10 bases between the germline ends. As DNA, the CDR3 is TGTGCCAGCAGCGAGGGACCGGTGAACACTGAAGCTTTCTTT. It yields the protein CASSEGPVNTEAFF. The full variable domain, its missing parts supplied by reference TRBV7-3 and TRBJ1-1, is GAGVSQTPSNKVTEKGKYVELRCDPISGHTALYWYRQSLGQGPEFLIYFQGTGAADDSGLPNDRFFAVRPEGSVSTLKIQRTERGDSAVYLCASSEGPVNTEAFFGQGTRLTVV.

The chain joins TRBV7-9 to TRBJ1-4; D gene ambiguous. In germline, CDR1 is SEHNR, CDR2 FQNEAQ (reference sequence). There are 12 residues in the CDR3. The germline V and J ends were trimmed by 0 bases and 7 bases, with 3 bases remaining between them. The CDR3 region is CASSLAPEKLFF. CDR3 coding DNA: TGTGCCAGCAGCTTAGCGCCTGAAAAACTGTTTTTT.

This chain uses TRBV9 with TRBJ2-3, with TRBD2 identical over 8 bases. Per the germline V gene, CDR1 is SGDLS and CDR2 is YYNGEE. After removal of 3 bases from V and 4 bases from J, the junction contained 13 bases not matched to a gene. The CDR3 is 17 amino acids. The DNA of the CDR3 is TGTGCCAGCAGCGAGAGATGGAAAGCGGGAGCATCAGATACGCAGTATTTT. Translated: CASSERWKAGASDTQYF.

This chain links TRBV5-4 with TRBJ2-3, with D perhaps TRBD1 or TRBD2 (5 bases each). The CDR3 runs to 15 residues. V shed 0 bases and J shed 1 base, with 9 bases lying between them. The germline CDR1 and CDR2 sequences are SGHNT and YYREEE (reference sequence). The CDR3 loop is CASSLGGSGTDTQYF. The CDR3 region has the DNA TGTGCCAGCAGCTTGGGGGGGAGCGGCACAGATACGCAGTATTTT.

About this clone itself: A junction boundary mismatches the germline segment, possibly from a read error. V is TRBV30 and J is TRBJ2-7; D uncertain. CDR3 length: 13 amino acids. CDR1 is GTSNPN and CDR2 is SVGIG in the germline V gene (reference sequence). CDR3 amino acids: CAWSSSRTTFHIF. For the CDR3, the DNA is TGTGCCTGGAGTTCGAGTCGGACCACGTTTCATATCTTC.

This clone showed up just a few times. The rearrangement uses TRBV2 and TRBJ1-2; 7 nucleotides line up with TRBD1. The germline CDR1 and CDR2 sequences are SNHLY and FYNNEI. The V and J ends lost 8 bases and 6 bases, in that order; junction bases with no gene match: 6. The length of the CDR3 is 12 residues. CDR3 bases: TGTGCCAGCGTTAGGGGGCGGGATGGCTACACCTTC. Protein: CASVRGRDGYTF.

Turning to this clone: An end of the junction differs from the germline gene, which may be a read error. The V gene is TRBV6-5, the J gene TRBJ1-1; D unresolved. CDR3 length equals 13 residues. Germline V CDR1 and CDR2: MNHEY, SVGAGI. CDR3 in DNA: TGTGTCAGCAGTTACTCTAGGCGGGGAGAAGCTTTCTTT. It yields the protein CVSSYSRRGEAFF.

V is TRBV29-1 and J is TRBJ2-7; D may correspond to TRBD1 or TRBD2 (5 bases each). Per germline, CDR1 SQVTM and CDR2 ANQGSEA. V lost 6 bases and J 0 bases, leaving 15 bases between the germline ends. This CDR3 is 14 amino acids long. The CDR3 sequence is CSVDGTVDSYEQYF. The CDR3 coding sequence is TGCAGCGTGGACGGGACGGTCGACTCCTACGAGCAGTACTTC.

The V and J genes are TRBV5-1 and TRBJ2-1, with D possibly being TRBD1 or TRBD2 (6 bases each). This CDR3 region has 14 residues. The V and J ends lost 1 base and 5 bases respectively, with 10 bases between them. Germline loops: CDR1 SGHRS, CDR2 YFSETQ. The CDR3 is CASSLWGADNEQFF. The CDR3 DNA reads TGCGCCAGCAGCTTGTGGGGGGCGGACAATGAGCAGTTCTTC.

The rearrangement uses TRBV5-1 and TRBJ2-7; 14 nucleotides agree with TRBD2. CDR3 length: 15 amino acids. V gave up 3 bases and J gave up 6 bases; unmatched junction bases: 5. The V gene's germline CDR1 is SGHRS and CDR2 YFSETQ. The CDR3 sequence is CASSWGLAGEGEQYF. The CDR3 nucleotides read TGCGCCAGCAGCTGGGGACTAGCGGGAGAGGGCGAGCAGTACTTC.

The chain has TRBV15 and TRBJ2-1, with 13 bases lining up with TRBD2. This CDR3 has 17 amino acids. CDR1 is LNHNV and CDR2 is YYDKDF in the germline V gene (reference sequence). V was pared by 4 bases and J by 4 bases, with 7 bases of the junction left unmatched. The CDR3 protein is CATSKPTSGRTYNEQFF. The CDR3 DNA is TGTGCCACCAGCAAACCGACTAGCGGGAGGACGTACAATGAGCAGTTCTTC.

The chain is built from TRBV29-1 and TRBJ2-5; no reliable D call. V was shortened by 2 bases and J by 2 bases, with 6 bases between the two germline ends. This CDR3 comprises 12 residues. The V gene's germline CDR1 is SQVTM and CDR2 ANQGSEA. The CDR3 reads CSVERVQETQYF. DNA of the CDR3: TGCAGCGTTGAACGGGTTCAAGAGACCCAGTACTTC.

V and J are TRBV5-4 and TRBJ2-7; 10 nucleotides align to TRBD2. CDR1 is SGHNT and CDR2 is YYREEE in the germline V gene (reference sequence). With V trimmed by 5 bases and J by 2 bases, 10 bases remained unmatched. CDR3 length equals 16 residues. For the CDR3, the DNA is TGTGCCAGCAGTTTTGCAACTAGCGGGGTTACCTACGAGCAGTACTTC. Translation gives CASSFATSGVTYEQYF.

The chain couples TRBV2 to TRBJ2-7; 10 positions agree with TRBD2. There are 14 residues in the CDR3. The junction had 7 bases not matched to a gene; V was cut back by 4 bases and J by 7 bases. Germline CDR1 and CDR2: SNHLY and FYNNEI. The CDR3 DNA reads as TGTGCCAGCAGTGTTTCTAGCGGGGGATTAGAGCAGTACTTC. Translating it yields CASSVSSGGLEQYF.

This rearrangement joins TRBV7-9 to TRBJ2-5; D is possibly TRBD1 or TRBD2 (5 bases each). V was cut by 5 bases and J by 2 bases, with 15 bases left in between. This CDR3 is 15 amino acids long. Germline CDR1 SEHNR, CDR2 FQNEAQ (reference sequence). CDR3 DNA: TGTGCCAGCAGCGCCCTCGGGGCAGCTCAAGAGACCCAGTACTTC. Protein sequence: CASSALGAAQETQYF.

This rearrangement joins TRBV14 to TRBJ2-4; D is possibly TRBD2 (6 bases). V was clipped by 4 bases and J by 0 bases, with 16 bases between them. The germline V gene encodes CDR1 SGHDN and CDR2 FVKESK. CDR3 length equals 17 residues. DNA for the CDR3: TGTGCCAGCAGCCGAAGTAGCGGAGGCTTAGCCAAAAACATTCAGTACTTC. Its translation: CASSRSSGGLAKNIQYF.

The rearrangement uses TRBV27 and TRBJ2-5; D unresolved. V was clipped by 4 bases and J by 10 bases, with 13 bases between them. This CDR3 region has 12 residues. Germline V gene data show CDR1 as MNHEY and CDR2 as SMNVEV (reference sequence). Written as DNA, the CDR3 is TGTGCCAGCAGTTCGCCCCCGGAACGCCAGTACTTC. Its translation: CASSSPPERQYF.

CDR3 DNA: TGTGCCAGCAGTTTCGTCGGGACCCATGGCTACACCTTC. Encoded protein: CASSFVGTHGYTF. The chain has TRBV27 and TRBJ1-2; D may be TRBD1 (5 bases). Trimming stripped 3 bases from V and 6 bases from J, with 11 bases between. The CDR3 runs to 13 residues. Looked up from germline, CDR1 is MNHEY and CDR2 is SMNVEV (reference sequence).

This clone has more than one count but fewer than ten. The rearrangement joins TRBV4-2 to TRBJ2-1, with 7 bases matching TRBD2. The CDR3 covers 16 residues. V was pared by 1 base and J by 4 bases, with 7 bases of the junction left unmatched. Germline CDR1 LGHNA, CDR2 YNFKEQ. The CDR3 protein is CASSQVTSVGYNEQFF. The CDR3 DNA is TGTGCCAGCAGCCAAGTTACTAGCGTGGGATACAATGAGCAGTTCTTC.

This chain links TRBV30 with TRBJ2-7, with D hard to call. The germline gives CDR1 GTSNPN, CDR2 SVGIG (reference sequence). V was cut by 2 bases and J by 4 bases, with 12 bases left in between. This CDR3 has 13 amino acids. CDR3 DNA: TGTGCCTGGAGTCTGGGTCTAGAATACGAGCAGTACTTC. As protein: CAWSLGLEYEQYF.

The genes are TRBV30 and TRBJ1-2, with TRBD1 identical over 7 bases. V was clipped by 5 bases and J by 2 bases; unmatched bases: 11. This CDR3 is built from 15 residues. Germline V lookup: CDR1 GTSNPN, CDR2 SVGIG (reference sequence). CDR3 in amino acids: CAWGGGLTGNYGYTF. CDR3 bases: TGTGCCTGGGGTGGGGGCCTGACAGGGAACTATGGCTACACCTTC.

V and J are TRBV6-5 and TRBJ2-7; either TRBD1 or TRBD2 may supply D (5 bases each). Trimming stripped 5 bases from V and 7 bases from J, with 21 bases between. Germline V gene lookup returns CDR1 MNHEY and CDR2 SVGAGI. This CDR3 spans 15 amino acids. CDR3 in amino acids: CASSNLYQRGAEQYF. For the CDR3, the DNA is TGTGCCAGCAGTAACCTGTACCAGAGAGGGGCTGAGCAGTACTTC.

This clone showed up just once. The chain recombines TRBV20-1 with TRBJ1-2; maybe TRBD1 (5 bases). V shed 3 bases and J shed 7 bases, with 9 bases lying between them. Germline values: CDR1 DFQATT, CDR2 SNEGSKA (reference sequence). CDR3 length: 11 residues. DNA of the CDR3: TGCAGTGCTAGTGCGGGGGTTGGCTACACCTTC. This codes for CSASAGVGYTF.